The 11 T cell receptor beta chains reported below all come from one sample, sequenced in a study of blood T cells in healthy people across ages. Primed by a sample-barcoded 5' primer and a J-beta primer mix, a second PCR proceeded for about 6 to 12 cycles. TCRdb reprocessed the 5' RACE reads via MiXCR and lists one record per CDR3 protein. The sample holds some 750,000 distinct CDR3 sequences, approximately 21% seen once. The specimen was blood. The source of these receptors is a man aged 70 or older in good health.

The chain recombines TRBV29-1 with TRBJ2-5; D is undetermined. The CDR3 length is 13 residues. Germline CDR1 reads SQVTM; CDR2 reads ANQGSEA. V was shortened by 5 bases and J by 7 bases, with 17 bases between the two germline ends. CDR3 bases: TGCAGCGTTCCCCAAGGGTCGTCGGGGACCCAGTACTTC. Protein sequence: CSVPQGSSGTQYF.

CDR3 coding DNA: TGTGCCAGCCTCGCCGGGGGCTCAACTAATGAAAAACTGTTTTTT. Translated: CASLAGGSTNEKLFF. The rearrangement links TRBV6-6 to TRBJ1-4; TRBD1 is a possible D gene (6 bases). Germline V gene data show CDR1 as MNHNY and CDR2 as SVGAGI (reference sequence). The CDR3 has 15 residues. V was clipped by 8 bases and J by 0 bases, with 13 bases between them.

The rearrangement links TRBV27 to TRBJ1-2, with 7 nucleotides matching TRBD1. The germline V gene encodes CDR1 MNHEY and CDR2 SMNVEV (reference sequence). The trim removed 6 bases at V and 10 bases at J, leaving 11 bases unmatched. CDR3 size: 13 residues. The CDR3 loop reads CASSPTGKRTYTF. The CDR3 region has the DNA TGTGCCAGCAGCCCGACAGGGAAGAGGACCTACACCTTC.

This clonotype was observed at least ten times. The chain employs TRBV7-9 and TRBJ2-7, with D uncertain. Germline CDR1 and CDR2: SEHNR and FQNEAQ (reference sequence). The CDR3 has 17 amino acids. Trimming pared 6 bases from V and 4 bases from J, leaving 25 bases between. CDR3 sequence (DNA): TGTGCCAGCAGATCAACAGCAGTCCACGGCCCTCGGTACGAGCAGTACGTC. Its translation is CASRSTAVHGPRYEQYV.

This clonotype has a handful of counts. This chain uses TRBV6-5 with TRBJ1-2, with a weak D call TRBD1 (6 bases). Germline V lookup: CDR1 MNHEY, CDR2 SVGAGI. This CDR3 is 14 amino acids long. With 0 bases removed from V and 8 bases from J, the gap between germline ends came to 13 bases. CDR3 DNA: TGTGCCAGCAGTTACTCGGGGGGCCTTTCGGGCTACACCTTC. Translating it yields CASSYSGGLSGYTF.

The rearrangement joins TRBV29-1 to TRBJ1-2, with D possibly being TRBD1 (5 bases). Germline V CDR1 and CDR2: SQVTM, ANQGSEA. V dropped 7 bases and J dropped 7 bases, with 13 bases sitting between them. The CDR3 covers 11 residues. CDR3 DNA: TGCAGCGCTGGGACCGGTGGTGGCTACACCTTC. It translates to CSAGTGGGYTF.

This clonotype was seen a handful of times. The J gene is TRBJ2-1, the V gene TRBV7-6; D remains ambiguous. Trimming left V 1 base short and J 6 bases short, with 10 bases between. The CDR3 spans 14 residues. The germline gives CDR1 SGHVS, CDR2 FNYEAQ. This CDR3 is CASSLVLWGNEQFF. The CDR3 nucleotides are TGTGCCAGCAGCTTAGTCCTGTGGGGCAATGAGCAGTTCTTC.

This sequence joins TRBV4-1 and TRBJ2-3, with D perhaps matching TRBD2 (5 bases). CDR1 is MGHRA, CDR2 YSYEKL, per germline. V was shortened by 3 bases and J by 4 bases, with 20 bases between the two germline ends. The CDR3 consists of 17 residues. The CDR3 spells CASSHLLGVGIPDTQYF. The DNA for the CDR3 is TGCGCCAGCAGCCATCTCTTAGGAGTCGGGATCCCAGATACGCAGTATTTT.

This clonotype was seen at least ten times. This chain links TRBV10-3 with TRBJ2-5; 11 bases align to TRBD2. Trimming at V came to 8 bases and at J to 0 bases, leaving 8 bases not matched to a gene. The CDR3 contains 16 residues. From germline, CDR1 is ENHRY and CDR2 SYGVKD. The CDR3 DNA sequence: TGTGCCATCTCGCCGGGACTAGCGGATTACCAAGAGACCCAGTACTTC. Amino acid sequence: CAISPGLADYQETQYF.

This sequence joins TRBV6-5 and TRBJ1-4, with 10 bases fitting TRBD1. Germline values: CDR1 MNHEY, CDR2 SVGAGI. The CDR3 loop spans 15 amino acids. V lost 6 bases and J lost 7; bases outside the gene matches: 8. Here the CDR3 reads CASRRTGGVFEKLFF. The CDR3 DNA sequence: TGTGCCAGCAGACGGACAGGGGGGGTTTTTGAAAAACTGTTTTTT.

This chain uses TRBV27 with TRBJ1-1; 8 nucleotides match TRBD1. The CDR3 sequence is 15 residues long. Trimming cost V 7 bases and J 5 bases; bases outside gene matches: 12. Germline V CDR1 and CDR2: MNHEY, SMNVEV (reference sequence). The CDR3 reads CASKGLTGVETEAFF. The CDR3 nucleotides read TGTGCCAGCAAAGGGTTGACAGGGGTAGAGACTGAAGCTTTCTTT.